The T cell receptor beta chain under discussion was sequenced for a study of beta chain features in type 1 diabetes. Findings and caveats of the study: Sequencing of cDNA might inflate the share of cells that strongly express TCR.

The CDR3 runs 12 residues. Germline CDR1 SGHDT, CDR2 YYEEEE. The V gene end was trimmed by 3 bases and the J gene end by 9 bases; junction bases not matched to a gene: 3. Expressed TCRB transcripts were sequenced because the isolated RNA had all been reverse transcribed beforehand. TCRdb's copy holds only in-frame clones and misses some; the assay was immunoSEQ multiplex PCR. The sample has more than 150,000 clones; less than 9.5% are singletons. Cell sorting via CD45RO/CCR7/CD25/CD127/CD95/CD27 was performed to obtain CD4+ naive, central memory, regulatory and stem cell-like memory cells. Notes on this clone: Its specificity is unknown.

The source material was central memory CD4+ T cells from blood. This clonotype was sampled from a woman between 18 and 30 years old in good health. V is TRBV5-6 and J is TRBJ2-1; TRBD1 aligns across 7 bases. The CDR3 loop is CASSSTGAEQFF. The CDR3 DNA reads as TGTGCCAGCAGCTCTACAGGGGCTGAGCAGTTCTTC.